The clone carrying this TCR beta chain showed up many times. Its matching antigen is unknown. From the germline J gene comes the end of the CDR3, since the read stops 3 residues before it. The entry originates in a study of T cell clonality in common variable immunodeficiency. Findings and limits, study-wide: Shared TCRbeta clones were fewer between CVID subjects than controls. CVID subjects had higher TCRbeta clonality than healthy controls, most marked in about a third.

J lost 1 base, V lost 4 bases, and 5 bases had no gene match. This CDR3 has 16 amino acids. Germline-derived CDR1 and CDR2 are SGHTA and FQGTGA. Produced via immunoSEQ multiplex PCR; TCRdb's table is partial and in-frame only. Altogether under 50,000 clones were found in the sample, and no singletons occur. The TCR comes from a person between 18 and 75 years old in good health. Sequencing was performed on peripheral blood mononuclear cells. The V call is TRBV7-3, the J call TRBJ2-2; TRBD2 matches at 8 bases. The CDR3 reads CASSWGSGENTGELFF. Partial CDR3 DNA: TGTGCCAGCAGCTGGGGTAGCGGGGAGAACACCGGGGAG.